The 28 T cell receptor beta chains below all came from one sample that was sequenced in a study of T cells in localized non-small cell lung cancer. Libraries were prepared by immunoSEQ multiplex PCR; TCRdb keeps only in-frame clonotypes and omits some of them. This sample yields over 50,000 clones, of which under 90% are seen a single time; almost 2% belongs to the top ten. The material sequenced was peripheral blood, taken before any cancer treatment. These receptors came from a woman aged 35-70 years with stage I lung adenocarcinoma.

This clone showed up just once. The chain combines TRBV7-2 with TRBJ2-1, with D perhaps TRBD1 or TRBD2 (6 bases each). This CDR3 region has 17 residues. With 3 bases removed from V and 0 bases from J, the gap between germline ends came to 15 bases. The V gene's germline CDR1 is SGHTA and CDR2 FQGNSA. Here the CDR3 reads CASSFAGTLSSYNEQFF. For the CDR3, the DNA is TGTGCCAGCAGCTTCGCGGGGACATTAAGCTCCTACAATGAGCAGTTCTTC.

The chain carries TRBV28 and TRBJ1-2, with D possibly TRBD1 on 5 matching bases. The CDR3 extends over 16 amino acids. The ends were cut back, 4 bases at V and 4 bases at J, with 19 bases in the middle. The germline V gene has CDR1 MDHEN and CDR2 SYDVKM. CDR3 loop: CASSSEGLRDGYGYTF. DNA for the CDR3: TGTGCCAGCAGTTCCGAGGGCCTCCGGGACGGCTATGGCTACACCTTC.

This clone has just one count. The chain carries TRBV5-4 and TRBJ1-3; D not resolved. The CDR3 consists of 15 residues. From germline, CDR1 is SGHNT and CDR2 YYREEE (reference sequence). Deletions cut 0 bases from V and 2 bases from J, with 9 bases between. The CDR3, as DNA: TGTGCCAGCAGCTTGGGGTCGTCCCCTGGAAACACCATATATTTT. Translation: CASSLGSSPGNTIYF.

The chain has TRBV10-3 and TRBJ1-4; D possibly corresponds to TRBD1 (6 bases). Germline lookup yields CDR1 ENHRY and CDR2 SYGVKD. V lost 3 bases and J 2 bases, leaving 10 bases between the germline ends. CDR3 length equals 15 residues. CDR3 region: CAISDRQGTNEKLFF. The CDR3 bases are TGTGCCATCAGTGATAGGCAGGGGACTAATGAAAAACTGTTTTTT.

The CDR3 DNA follows: TGTGCCAGCAGTTTGGGGACAGGGGTTTGGTATGGCTACACCTTC. It translates to CASSLGTGVWYGYTF. The rearrangement links TRBV27 to TRBJ1-2; 10 bases are shared with TRBD1. CDR3 length: 15 residues. J was trimmed by 5 bases and V by 3 bases; bases with no gene match: 6. Germline V CDR1 and CDR2: MNHEY, SMNVEV (reference sequence).

V usage is TRBV19 and J usage is TRBJ2-7; weak D call: TRBD1 (5 bases). CDR1 and CDR2 from the germline V gene are LNHDA and SQIVND (reference sequence). This CDR3 contains 14 residues. V was pared by 4 bases and J by 2 bases, with 12 bases between. For the CDR3, the DNA is TGTGCCAGTAGTAGAGTGACAGAACCCTACGAGCAGTACTTC. It is translated as CASSRVTEPYEQYF.

V usage is TRBV2 and J usage is TRBJ2-3, with 9 bases identical to TRBD1. The CDR3 loop spans 16 amino acids. V shed 6 bases and J 1 base; nucleotides not matched to a gene: 8. The germline V gene encodes CDR1 SNHLY and CDR2 FYNNEI. Here the CDR3 reads CASRALRQGGTDTQYF. DNA of the CDR3: TGTGCCAGCAGGGCTCTCAGACAGGGGGGCACAGATACGCAGTATTTT.

The chain joins TRBV29-1 to TRBJ2-7; 8 bases agree with TRBD2. The germline CDR1 and CDR2 sequences are SQVTM and ANQGSEA. With V trimmed by 6 bases and J by 3 bases, 7 bases remained unmatched. The CDR3 length is 13 residues. CDR3: CSVLVSGSYEQYF. The CDR3 DNA is TGCAGCGTCCTTGTCAGCGGGAGCTACGAGCAGTACTTC.

The chain combines TRBV5-1 with TRBJ1-1, with a tentative D call TRBD1 (6 bases). The V gene lost 3 bases and the J gene lost 4 bases, with 13 bases spanning the gap. The CDR3 loop spans 14 amino acids. Germline lookup yields CDR1 SGHRS and CDR2 YFSETQ. Here the CDR3 reads CASSSGDVATEAFF. The CDR3 bases are TGCGCCAGCAGCTCAGGGGATGTGGCCACTGAAGCTTTCTTT.

The chain links TRBV19 to TRBJ2-4; 12 positions match TRBD2. CDR1 is LNHDA, CDR2 SQIVND, per germline (reference sequence). Trimming removed 5 bases from V and 0 bases from J; junction bases left unmatched: 8. The CDR3 is 18 residues long. The CDR3 coding sequence is TGTGCCAGTAGTTATACTAGCGGGGGGTTAAAAGCCAAAAACATTCAGTACTTC. Translating it yields CASSYTSGGLKAKNIQYF.

Comments on this clone: This CDR3 is also generated by other DNA sequences in the sample. The chain recombines TRBV6-6 with TRBJ1-1; 7 bases are a match to TRBD1. Trimming cost V 0 bases and J 4 bases; bases outside gene matches: 2. The CDR3 covers 14 residues. Germline assignment: CDR1 MNHNY and CDR2 SVGAGI (reference sequence). CDR3 sequence reads: CASSYSSGGTEAFF. CDR3 nucleotides: TGTGCCAGCAGTTACTCGTCAGGGGGCACTGAAGCTTTCTTT.

The chain links TRBV15 to TRBJ2-1; D may be TRBD2 (6 bases). The CDR3 loop spans 16 amino acids. CDR1 and CDR2 from the germline V gene are LNHNV and YYDKDF (reference sequence). Trimming left V 0 bases short and J 13 bases short, with 22 bases between. This CDR3 reads CATSRDIGRGADSQFF. The CDR3, as DNA: TGTGCCACCAGCAGAGATATCGGGCGGGGTGCGGACTCCCAGTTCTTC.

DNA of the CDR3: TGTGCCAGCTTCAGCGGACAAAACTACGAGCAGTACTTC. Residues: CASFSGQNYEQYF. The V and J genes are TRBV5-6 and TRBJ2-7; the D gene could be TRBD1 or TRBD2 (5 bases each). Germline V gene sequence: CDR1 SGHDT, CDR2 YYEEEE. The CDR3 runs 13 residues. V lost 7 bases to trimming and J lost 3 bases, with 14 bases between them.

Concerning this clone: This same CDR3 is encoded by further DNA sequences in the sample. The chain carries TRBV4-2 and TRBJ1-5, with unresolved D. Trimming removed 0 bases at V and 3 bases at J, with 9 bases between. CDR1 and CDR2 from the germline V gene are LGHNA and YNFKEQ. There are 15 residues in the CDR3. Here the CDR3 DNA reads TGTGCCAGCAGCCAAGATATCCATTCCAATCAGCCCCAGCATTTT. This translates into CASSQDIHSNQPQHF.

The V and J genes are TRBV6-4 and TRBJ2-2; no definite D call. The CDR3 is made up of 13 amino acids. The V end lost 2 bases, the J end lost 5 bases, and 6 bases lay between the germline ends. CDR1 and CDR2 (germline): MRHNA, SNTAGT. CDR3: CASSDPGTGELFF. In nucleotides, the CDR3 is TGTGCCAGCAGTGACCCCGGTACCGGGGAGCTGTTTTTT.

The J gene is TRBJ2-5, the V gene TRBV21-1; TRBD2 is the table's D call, not checked against the DNA. TRBV21-1 is marked as a pseudogene. The CDR3 has 14 amino acids. The CDR3 is CASSNSGRRETQYF. The DNA of the CDR3 is TGTGCCAGCAGCAACAGCGGGAGAAGGGAGACCCAGTACTTC.

The rearrangement uses TRBV7-9 and TRBJ2-1; no clear D gene. V dropped 0 bases and J dropped 4 bases, with 4 bases sitting between them. From germline, CDR1 is SEHNR and CDR2 FQNEAQ (reference sequence). The CDR3 extends over 13 amino acids. Here the CDR3 DNA reads TGTGCCAGCAGCTTAGCCGCGTACAATGAGCAGTTCTTC. Encoded protein: CASSLAAYNEQFF.

The J gene is TRBJ2-1, the V gene TRBV7-2; weak D call: TRBD1 (7 bases). Germline-derived CDR1 and CDR2 are SGHTA and FQGNSA. The CDR3 runs 15 residues. Trimming removed 6 bases at V and 6 bases at J, with 18 bases between. This CDR3 reads CASSQDQGGFNEQFF. For the CDR3, the DNA is TGTGCCAGCAGTCAGGACCAGGGGGGCTTCAATGAGCAGTTCTTC.

The J gene is TRBJ2-3, the V gene TRBV19; D is ambiguous. In germline, CDR1 is LNHDA, CDR2 SQIVND (reference sequence). The CDR3 length is 14 residues. Trimming removed 4 bases at V and 0 bases at J, with 8 bases between. Here the CDR3 reads CASSTEVSTDTQYF. The DNA of the CDR3 is TGTGCCAGTAGTACAGAAGTGAGCACAGATACGCAGTATTTT. Filled out from reference TRBV19 and TRBJ2-3, the complete variable domain reads DGGITQSPKYLFRKEGQNVTLSCEQNLNHDAMYWYRQDPGQGLRLIYYSQIVNDFQKGDIAEGYSVSREKKESFPLTVTSAQKNPTAFYLCASSTEVSTDTQYFGPGTRLTVL.

The rearrangement uses TRBV4-2 and TRBJ1-5, with 7 bases identical to TRBD1. CDR1 is LGHNA, CDR2 YNFKEQ, per germline. The CDR3 runs to 15 residues. Trimming took 3 bases from V and 3 from J; bases not matched to a gene: 5. CDR3 amino acids: CASSQKGQVNQPQHF. CDR3 DNA: TGTGCCAGCAGCCAGAAAGGACAGGTCAATCAGCCCCAGCATTTT.

As for this clone: An end of the junction does not agree with germline; a read error may underlie this. Other nucleotide sequences in the sample specify the same CDR3. This chain uses TRBV10-3 with TRBJ2-7; 7 nucleotides line up with TRBD2. CDR3 length equals 15 residues. The germline V gene has CDR1 ENHRY and CDR2 SYGVKD. The CDR3: CAIKGGRGDSYEQYF. The CDR3, as DNA: TGCGCCATCAAGGGAGGGAGAGGCGATTCCTACGAGCAGTACTTC.

The J gene is TRBJ1-2, the V gene TRBV19, with D possibly TRBD1 on 5 matching bases. Germline V CDR1 and CDR2: LNHDA, SQIVND (reference sequence). The CDR3 is made up of 12 amino acids. Trimming took 5 bases from V and 8 from J, leaving 12 bases between them. CDR3 sequence reads: CASSDPGKGYTF. The CDR3 bases are TGTGCCAGTAGTGATCCAGGGAAAGGCTACACCTTC.

V is TRBV7-2 and J is TRBJ2-5; 8 nucleotides align to TRBD2. Germline lookup yields CDR1 SGHTA and CDR2 FQGNSA. CDR3 length equals 14 residues. V gave up 6 bases and J gave up 1 base; unmatched junction bases: 4. CDR3 sequence (DNA): TGTGCCAGCAGTGCTAGCGGGCCCCAAGAGACCCAGTACTTC. Its protein is CASSASGPQETQYF.

The genes are TRBV6-6 and TRBJ2-5; tentative D call: TRBD1 (6 bases). The J call may be incorrect, as the DNA end agrees better with TRBJ2-7. CDR1 MNHNY and CDR2 SVGAGI come from the germline V gene (reference sequence). The CDR3 sequence is 13 residues long. This CDR3 reads CASSSLVGGEQYF. As DNA, the CDR3 is TGTGCCAGCAGTTCCCTGGTAGGGGGCGAGCAGTACTTC.

The chain employs TRBV6-1 and TRBJ2-6, with D perhaps given as TRBD1 or TRBD2 (5 bases each). The ends were cut back, 4 bases at V and 2 bases at J, with 9 bases in the middle. The CDR3 has 15 amino acids. The V gene's germline CDR1 is MNHNS and CDR2 SASEGT. CDR3 coding DNA: TGTGCCAGCAGTGGGGGGAGCGCTGGGGCCAACGTCCTGACTTTC. As protein: CASSGGSAGANVLTF.

The chain employs TRBV6-6 and TRBJ1-2; the match to TRBD1 covers 11 bases. J was trimmed by 3 bases and V by 6 bases; bases with no gene match: 9. Germline V lookup: CDR1 MNHNY, CDR2 SVGAGI (reference sequence). This CDR3 has 16 amino acids. CDR3 nucleotide sequence: TGTGCCAGCAGCTCTCCACCGGGACAGGGGGACTATGGCTACACCTTC. This sequence encodes CASSSPPGQGDYGYTF.

This chain joins TRBV5-1 and TRBJ2-1; D perhaps matches TRBD2 (7 bases). Trimming shortened V by 1 base and J by 2 bases, and 13 bases separated the two germline ends. There are 16 residues in the CDR3. CDR1 and CDR2 from the germline V gene are SGHRS and YFSETQ. The CDR3 region is CASSLSGGAAYNEQFF. The CDR3 DNA reads TGCGCCAGCAGCTTGAGTGGGGGGGCCGCCTACAATGAGCAGTTCTTC.

The chain links TRBV25-1 to TRBJ2-1, with a weak D call TRBD2 (6 bases). V lost 2 bases, J lost 4 bases, and 15 bases lay in between. The CDR3 is 16 amino acids. From germline, CDR1 is MGHDK and CDR2 SYGVNS. Written as DNA, the CDR3 is TGTGCCAGCAGTGAAGGGGGAAAGCGGGCGTACAATGAGCAGTTCTTC. This gives the protein CASSEGGKRAYNEQFF. The variable domain in full, completed from reference TRBV25-1 and TRBJ2-1, reads EADIYQTPRYLVIGTGKKITLECSQTMGHDKMYWYQQDPGMELHLIHYSYGVNSTEKGDLSSESTVSRIRTEHFPLTLESARPSHTSQYLCASSEGGKRAYNEQFFGPGTRLTVL.